One and the same sample provided the 3 T cell receptor beta chains below, sequenced in a study of graft-versus-host responses after intestinal transplantation. Profiling relied on immunoSEQ multiplex PCR, and the TCRdb table lists in-frame clones only, not all of them. The table has around 99,000 clones, roughly 91% seen once. Antigen specificity for these receptors is unknown. Sequencing was performed on unstimulated CD8+ T cells sorted from spleen or lymph node cells, taken before intestinal transplant. The receptors originated from a human donor who received an intestinal transplant.

This clone was seen a handful of times. V is TRBV5-1 and J is TRBJ1-4; TRBD1 might be the D (5 bases). Germline V gene lookup returns CDR1 SGHRS and CDR2 YFSETQ. The V end lost 3 bases, the J end lost 6 bases, and 15 bases lay between the germline ends. The CDR3 contains 15 residues. CDR3 coding DNA: TGCGCCAGCAGCTGGGGGGAGGCAGTAGATGAAAAACTGTTTTTT. Amino acids: CASSWGEAVDEKLFF.

The rearrangement links TRBV12-5 to TRBJ1-3; 10 nucleotides align to TRBD1. Germline trimming cut 5 bases from V and 1 base from J; bases unmatched to any gene: 5. This CDR3 is 16 amino acids long. Germline CDR1 and CDR2: LGHNT and FRNRAP. As DNA, the CDR3 is TGTGCTAGTGGTACAAGGACAGGGGGGTCTGGAAACACCATATATTTT. As protein: CASGTRTGGSGNTIYF. The full variable domain, with the rest looked up from reference TRBV12-5 and TRBJ1-3, is DARVTQTPRHKVTEMGQEVTMRCQPILGHNTVFWYRQTMMQGLELLAYFRNRAPLDDSGMPKDRFSAEMPDATLATLKIQPSEPRDSAVYFCASGTRTGGSGNTIYFGEGSWLTVV.

This chain links TRBV5-6 with TRBJ1-3; 9 nucleotides align to TRBD1. The CDR3 runs 17 residues. The germline CDR1 and CDR2 sequences are SGHDT and YYEEEE. With 4 bases clipped from V and 4 bases from J, the junction kept 12 bases outside the gene matches. CDR3 in amino acids: CASSDFTGQGSGNTIYF. CDR3 nucleotide sequence: TGTGCCAGCAGCGATTTTACTGGACAGGGGTCCGGAAACACCATATATTTT.